A selection of T cell receptor beta chains follows, all from one sample in a study of T cells in Graves' hyperthyroidism and ophthalmopathy. MiXCR, applied by TCRdb to the multiplex PCR reads, yields one record per CDR3 protein. The table records some 370,000 distinct CDR3 sequences, about 18% of them present only once. Material: blood. Receptors originate from a woman in her twenties or thirties with Graves' hyperthyroidism that later progressed to Graves' ophthalmopathy. Both conserved end residues are part of each CDR3. The D gene is left open where the match is weak. The size of a clone is reported for some rows only, either as once, few or many, or as a class for expanded clones.

CDR3 protein	CDR3 DNA	clone size	D gene	V gene	J gene
CASSGFPGGTRQTQYF	TGTGCCAGCAGTGGATTTCCGGGGGGGACAAGGCAGACCCAGTACTTC	few	TRBD2	TRBV6-1	TRBJ2-5
CASSSSDASSYNEQFF	TGTGCCAGCAGTTCATCGGACGCTAGCTCCTACAATGAGCAGTTCTTC	many	-	TRBV27	TRBJ2-1
CAISDMGSTSNQPQHF	TGTGCCATCAGTGATATGGGGTCCACCAGCAATCAGCCCCAGCATTTT	-	-	TRBV10-3	TRBJ1-5
CASSQKRPGLAAYNEQFF	TGTGCCAGCAGCCAAAAAAGACCGGGACTAGCGGCCTACAATGAGCAGTTCTTC	few	TRBD2	TRBV14	TRBJ2-1
CASSRDQRTDTQYF	TGTGCCAGCAGCCGGGACCAGCGCACAGATACGCAGTATTTT	few	-	TRBV5-6	TRBJ2-3
CASSWGDGYTF	TGTGCCAGCAGTTGGGGAGATGGCTACACCTTC	-	-	TRBV12-3/TRBV12-4	TRBJ1-2
CASSQGLSSYVEQYF	TGTGCCAGCAGCCAAGGGCTATCCTCTTACGTGGAGCAGTACTTC	few	-	TRBV3-1	TRBJ2-7
CASSTSGGAVTGELFF	TGTGCCAGCAGTACTAGCGGGGGGGCGGTCACCGGGGAGCTGTTTTTT	many	TRBD2	TRBV6-1	TRBJ2-2
CASSYSTRPVQGAYEQYF	TGTGCCAGCAGTTACTCGACCCGGCCCGTACAGGGAGCCTACGAGCAGTACTTC	many	-	TRBV6-5	TRBJ2-7
CASSRLYSGVQETQYF	TGTGCCAGCAGCCGTCTATATAGCGGGGTCCAAGAGACCCAGTACTTC	few	TRBD2	TRBV14	TRBJ2-5
CASSLGAGAREQYF	TGTGCCAGCAGCTTAGGGGCGGGAGCGCGCGAGCAGTACTTC	many	TRBD2	TRBV11-2	TRBJ2-7
CASNPPRTGTLNTEAFF	TGTGCCAGCAACCCCCCCCGGACAGGGACCCTGAACACTGAAGCTTTCTTT	few	TRBD1	TRBV5-4	TRBJ1-1
CASSLNTNYEQYF	TGTGCCAGCAGCCTAAACACTAACTACGAGCAGTACTTC	few	-	TRBV7-2	TRBJ2-7
CASSPTNRGGSSYEQYF	TGTGCCAGCAGCCCGACTAACCGAGGGGGGAGCTCCTACGAGCAGTACTTC	-	-	TRBV11-2	TRBJ2-7
CASTLGATVGSPLHF	TGTGCCAGCACCCTGGGGGCGACAGTTGGATCACCCCTCCACTTT	many	-	TRBV28	TRBJ1-6
CASSDSSKTYEQYF	TGTGCCAGCAGTGATTCATCGAAAACATACGAGCAGTACTTC	many	-	TRBV2	TRBJ2-7
CSVEDSQTYGNTIYF	TGCAGCGTTGAAGATTCACAGACTTATGGAAACACCATATATTTT	-	-	TRBV29-1	TRBJ1-3
CSVGGLFTDTQYF	TGCAGCGTGGGCGGGCTATTCACAGATACGCAGTATTTT	many	-	TRBV29-1	TRBJ2-3
CASRPYTGSGDEKLFF	TGTGCCAGCAGACCCTACACAGGGAGTGGGGATGAAAAACTGTTTTTT	many	-	TRBV28	TRBJ1-4
CSVEGSVGGKQETQYF	TGCAGTGTGGAGGGTTCGGTGGGAGGGAAACAAGAGACCCAGTACTTC	many	TRBD2	TRBV20-1	TRBJ2-5
CASSLAYRGNSGASVLTF	TGCGCCAGCAGCTTGGCCTATCGGGGGAACTCTGGGGCCAGCGTCCTGACTTTC	-	-	TRBV5-1	TRBJ2-6
CSAMTWGEVEMTEAFF	TGCAGTGCGATGACATGGGGGGAGGTAGAAATGACTGAAGCTTTCTTT	-	-	TRBV20-1	TRBJ1-1
CASIPRDRGSSPLHF	TGTGCCAGCATTCCCCGGGACAGGGGAAGCTCACCCCTCCACTTT	many	TRBD1	TRBV2	TRBJ1-6
CSVGAYSGRENEQYF	TGCAGCGTGGGGGCCTATAGCGGGAGGGAGAACGAGCAGTACTTC	many	TRBD2	TRBV29-1	TRBJ2-7
CASSRDSPTEQYF	TGTGCCAGCAGCCGGGACTCCCCCACCGAGCAGTACTTC	many	-	TRBV2	TRBJ2-7
CASSWGTNQPQHF	TGTGCCAGTAGTTGGGGGACCAATCAGCCCCAGCATTTT	many	-	TRBV19	TRBJ1-5
CASSRDPGDTDTQYF	TGTGCCAGCAGTCGGGACCCAGGGGACACAGATACGCAGTATTTT	few	-	TRBV6-1	TRBJ2-3
CSADVGTGLYGYTF	TGCAGTGCTGACGTCGGGACAGGGCTCTATGGCTACACCTTC	-	TRBD1	TRBV20-1	TRBJ1-2
CAIQRAEAYEQYF	TGTGCCATCCAGAGGGCAGAAGCCTACGAGCAGTACTTC	-	-	TRBV6-8	TRBJ2-7
CASTQGDEQYF	TGTGCCAGCACCCAGGGGGACGAGCAGTACTTC	many	TRBD1	TRBV25-1	TRBJ2-7
CAVLSQGADEKLFF	TGTGCCGTCCTAAGCCAGGGGGCTGATGAAAAACTGTTTTTT	many	TRBD1	TRBV28	TRBJ1-4
CASSSDRGNYGYTF	TGTGCCAGCAGCTCGGACAGGGGTAACTATGGCTACACCTTC	many	TRBD1	TRBV5-6	TRBJ1-2
CASRTGRSNQPQHF	TGTGCCAGTCGGACAGGCCGTAGCAATCAGCCCCAGCATTTT	few	TRBD1	TRBV19	TRBJ1-5
CASSHGGAGEPQHF	TGTGCCAGCAGCCACGGAGGGGCAGGGGAACCCCAGCATTTT	-	-	TRBV16	TRBJ1-5
CASSLPNRGDGYTF	TGTGCCAGCAGCTTACCTAACAGGGGAGATGGCTACACCTTC	-	TRBD1	TRBV5-6	TRBJ1-2
CASSQDGHPSGGEQFF	TGCGCCAGCAGCCAAGATGGCCACCCTAGCGGGGGTGAGCAGTTCTTC	-	TRBD2	TRBV4-1	TRBJ2-1
CASSASTFQAFF	TGCGCCAGCAGTGCGTCCACTTTCCAGGCTTTCTTT	many	-	TRBV10-1	TRBJ1-1
CSARPAGAIRGTGELFF	TGCAGTGCTAGACCAGCGGGAGCGATCCGAGGCACCGGGGAGCTGTTTTTT	many	TRBD2	TRBV20-1	TRBJ2-2
CASSPASAETQYF	TGTGCCAGCTCACCGGCTAGCGCGGAGACCCAGTACTTC	many	-	TRBV18	TRBJ2-5
CASSQESNRGDSPLHF	TGCGCCAGCAGCCAAGAATCGAACAGGGGGGATTCACCCCTCCACTTT	-	TRBD1	TRBV4-1	TRBJ1-6
CASSLVAWPSTDTQYF	TGTGCCAGCAGTTTAGTGGCGTGGCCTAGCACAGATACGCAGTATTTT	-	-	TRBV28	TRBJ2-3
CASSLWAAQETQYF	TGTGCCAGCAGTTTGTGGGCAGCCCAAGAGACCCAGTACTTC	many	-	TRBV28	TRBJ2-5
CASSRLAGANEQFF	TGTGCCAGCAGTCGACTAGCGGGCGCCAATGAGCAGTTCTTC	many	TRBD2	TRBV25-1	TRBJ2-1
CSARDVGQTSPLHF	TGCAGTGCTAGAGATGTCGGGCAGACTTCACCCCTCCACTTT	many	-	TRBV20-1	TRBJ1-6
CASGQTDREGEQYF	TGTGCCAGCGGACAGACGGACAGGGAAGGCGAGCAGTACTTC	few	TRBD1	TRBV2	TRBJ2-7
CASSLIRETDTEAFF	TGTGCCAGCAGTTTGATCAGGGAAACGGATACTGAAGCTTTCTTT	many	-	TRBV27	TRBJ1-1
CASVGTGPGNTIYF	TGTGCCAGCGTTGGGACAGGCCCTGGAAACACCATATATTTT	-	TRBD1	TRBV6-9	TRBJ1-3
CASSSGRQSSGNTIYF	TGCGCCAGCAGCTCGGGGCGACAGAGCTCTGGAAACACCATATATTTT	-	-	TRBV5-1	TRBJ1-3
CASSQVIGRQETQYF	TGTGCCAGCAGCCAAGTTATTGGCCGTCAAGAGACCCAGTACTTC	-	-	TRBV14	TRBJ2-5
CASSFDRETPRYRVSTHTQYF	TGTGCCAGCAGCTTTGACCGCGAGACGCCCCGATACAGGGTCTCGACACATACGCAGTATTTT	-	-	TRBV5-6	TRBJ2-3
CATSDLAKGRTQYF	TGTGCCACCAGTGATTTGGCGAAGGGCAGAACGCAGTATTTT	-	-	TRBV24-1	TRBJ2-3
CASSWQGNSPLHF	TGTGCCAGCAGTTGGCAAGGGAATTCACCCCTCCACTTT	-	-	TRBV6-1	TRBJ1-6
CASSLEGEGTRGYTF	TGCGCCAGCAGCTTGGAAGGAGAGGGTACCCGTGGCTACACCTTC	-	-	TRBV5-1	TRBJ1-2
CASSLKASGGSYEQFF	TGTGCCAGCAGTTTAAAGGCTAGCGGGGGGTCTTATGAGCAGTTCTTC	many	TRBD2	TRBV12-3/TRBV12-4	TRBJ2-1
CASSQQGAGDTQYF	TGTGCCAGCAGCCAACAGGGAGCCGGAGATACGCAGTATTTT	-	-	TRBV3-1	TRBJ2-3
CASSFDGSQPQHF	TGTGCCAGCAGCTTCGATGGGTCTCAGCCCCAGCATTTT	few	-	TRBV7-9	TRBJ1-5
CATTRILFTDTQYF	TGTGCCACAACAAGGATCCTGTTCACAGATACGCAGTATTTT	-	-	TRBV19	TRBJ2-3
CASSYSTGGSPYNEQFF	TGTGCCAGCAGTTACTCGACGGGGGGTTCCCCCTACAATGAGCAGTTCTTC	many	TRBD2	TRBV6-5	TRBJ2-1
CATSAGTGGMNDNEQFF	TGTGCCACCAGTGCCGGGACAGGGGGTATGAATGACAATGAGCAGTTCTTC	many	TRBD1	TRBV24-1	TRBJ2-1